Sequencing of this T cell receptor (beta chain) was carried out in a study of blood T cells in healthy people across ages. V lost 5 bases to trimming and J lost 5 bases, with 10 bases between them. The CDR3 is 14 amino acids. CDR1 and CDR2 from the germline V gene are SGHVS and FNYEAQ. This clonotype was picked up a small number of times. As yet, its antigen is unknown. Together with a sample-barcoded 5' primer, a J-beta primer mix was included in a second PCR lasting about 6 to 12 cycles. TCRdb passed the 5' RACE reads through MiXCR, listing each CDR3 protein once. This sample has roughly 570,000 distinct CDR3 sequences; 25% to 30% occur once, and the top ten carry roughly 20%. Study-wide results and caveats: Higher naive T cell percentage went strongly together with higher TCR beta diversity.

The chain has TRBV7-6 and TRBJ2-6; D is perhaps TRBD1 (5 bases). The receptor was isolated from a woman in her 70s in good health. Material: blood. The CDR3 DNA follows: TGTGCCAGCAGCCCAGGGCCCCGGGCCAACGTCCTGACTTTC. This codes for CASSPGPRANVLTF.